This T cell receptor (beta chain) came from a study of T-cell memory formation after mild COVID-19. The V and J ends lost 2 bases and 4 bases respectively, with 12 bases between them. The CDR3 has 15 amino acids. Germline assignment: CDR1 SGHRS and CDR2 YFSETQ. This clonotype was seen a handful of times. The antigen is unknown. Study findings and constraints: Most CD4+ clones that shrank were in CM and EM, while CD8+ ones turned up in EMRA.

One entry per CDR3 protein, called by TCRdb with MiXCR from the 5' RACE reads. The sample contains about 350,000 distinct CDR3 sequences, about 13% of which appear only once. The rearrangement joins TRBV5-1 to TRBJ2-2; D remains ambiguous. What was sequenced was PBMCs or a T cell subset sorted from them (not recorded which). The receptor was derived from a man younger than 35 who had mild COVID-19 (a few samples of this study predate the infection). Cell type and time point are not known. Here the CDR3 reads CASSFGLGVTGELFF. The CDR3 DNA sequence: TGCGCCAGCAGCTTCGGTCTCGGTGTCACCGGGGAGCTGTTTTTT.